This T cell receptor (beta chain) came from a study of cytomegalovirus exposure and HLA in healthy donors. In the study overall: The study's early data release held roughly 91 million unique TCRs from HLA-typed donors.

About this clone itself: Its matching antigen is unknown.

Vbeta (60) and Jbeta (13) primers were used in the PCR. Method: immunoSEQ multiplex PCR; TCRdb's copy keeps in-frame clones and lacks some. Of under 250,000 clones listed, 70% to 80% are singletons. Study-level findings and limits: Earlier analysis looked at TCR beta V segments, and most were productive about 87% or about 30% of the time.

The CDR3 sequence is 16 residues long. The V and J ends lost 5 bases and 6 bases, in that order; junction bases with no gene match: 14. Germline lookup yields CDR1 SEHNR and CDR2 FQNEAQ (reference sequence). The sequence derives from a male donor in good health and CMV-seronegative. Sequencing was performed on PBMCs. The chain joins TRBV7-9 to TRBJ2-7, with 9 bases identical to TRBD2. The CDR3 reads CASSPRVAGVGIEQYF. The CDR3 nucleotides are TGTGCCAGCAGCCCGAGGGTAGCGGGAGTGGGGATCGAGCAGTACTTC.